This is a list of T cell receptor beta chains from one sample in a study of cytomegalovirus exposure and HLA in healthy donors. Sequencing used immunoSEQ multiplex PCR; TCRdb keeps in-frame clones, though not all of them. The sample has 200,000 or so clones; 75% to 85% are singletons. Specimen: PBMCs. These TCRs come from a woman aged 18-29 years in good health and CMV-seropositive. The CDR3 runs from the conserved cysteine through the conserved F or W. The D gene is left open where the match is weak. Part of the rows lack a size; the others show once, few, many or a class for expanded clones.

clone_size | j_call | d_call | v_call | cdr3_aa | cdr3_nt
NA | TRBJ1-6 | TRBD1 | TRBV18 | CASSRKGANSPLHF | TGTGCCAGCTCACGAAAGGGGGCAAATTCACCCCTCCACTTT
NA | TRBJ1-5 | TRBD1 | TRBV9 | CASSVTGNSNQPQHF | TGTGCCAGCAGCGTGACAGGGAATAGCAATCAGCCCCAGCATTTT
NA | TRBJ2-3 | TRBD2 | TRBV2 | CASSVGTSASTDTQYF | TGTGCCAGCAGTGTAGGGACTAGCGCCTCCACAGATACGCAGTATTTT
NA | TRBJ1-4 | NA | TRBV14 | CASSLYRERNEKLFF | TGTGCCAGCAGCCTCTACAGGGAACGAAATGAAAAACTGTTTTTT
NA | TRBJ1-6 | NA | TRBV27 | CASSLVQGNSPLHF | TGTGCCAGCAGTTTAGTACAGGGTAATTCACCCCTCCACTTT
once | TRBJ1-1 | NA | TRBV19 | CASSSTVNTEAFF | TGTGCCAGTAGTTCGACTGTGAACACTGAAGCTTTCTTT
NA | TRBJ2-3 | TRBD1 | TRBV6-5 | CASAGQGPPLEQYF | TGTGCCAGCGCGGGACAGGGTCCCCCGTTGGAGCAGTATTTT
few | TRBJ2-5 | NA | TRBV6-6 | CASSNQGNPQETQYF | TGTGCCAGCAGTAACCAGGGGAACCCTCAAGAGACCCAGTACTTC
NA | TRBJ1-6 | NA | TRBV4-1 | CASSQLTVSPLHF | TGCGCCAGCAGCCAATTAACGGTCTCACCCCTCCACTTT
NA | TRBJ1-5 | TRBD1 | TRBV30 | CAWSRTGAGQPQHF | TGTGCCTGGAGCAGAACAGGGGCAGGGCAGCCCCAGCATTTT
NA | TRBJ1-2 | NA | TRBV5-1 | CASSLALLWDSGNYGYTF | TGCGCCAGCAGCTTGGCCTTATTGTGGGACTCTGGGAACTATGGCTACACCTTC
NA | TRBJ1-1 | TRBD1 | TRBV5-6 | CASSWETGAENTEAFF | TGCGCCAGCAGCTGGGAAACAGGGGCAGAGAACACTGAAGCTTTCTTT
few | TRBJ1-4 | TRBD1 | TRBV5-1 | CASSPYLTGGNEKLFF | TGCGCCAGCAGCCCCTACCTGACAGGGGGCAATGAAAAACTGTTTTTT
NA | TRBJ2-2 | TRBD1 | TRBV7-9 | CASSQRQGAYGELFF | TGTGCCAGCAGCCAAAGACAGGGGGCGTACGGGGAGCTGTTTTTT
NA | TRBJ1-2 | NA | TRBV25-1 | CASSAFGGYTF | TGTGCCAGCAGTGCGTTCGGTGGCTACACCTTC
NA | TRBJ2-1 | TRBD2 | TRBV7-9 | CASSLERGGEQFF | TGTGCCAGCAGCTTAGAGCGGGGGGGTGAGCAGTTCTTC
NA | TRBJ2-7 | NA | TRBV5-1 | CASSLAGQGYYEQYF | TGCGCCAGCAGCTTGGCCGGGCAGGGGTACTACGAGCAGTACTTC
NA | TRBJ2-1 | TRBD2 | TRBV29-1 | CSVVGSGFGNEQFF | TGCAGCGTTGTAGGTAGCGGGTTCGGCAATGAGCAGTTCTTC
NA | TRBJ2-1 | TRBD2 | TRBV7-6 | CASSPRGPGLAVSEQFF | TGTGCCAGCAGCCCGAGGGGCCCGGGACTAGCGGTTAGTGAGCAGTTCTTC
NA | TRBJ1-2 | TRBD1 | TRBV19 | CASSRDRGPNYGYTF | TGTGCCAGTAGTAGAGACAGGGGACCCAACTATGGCTACACCTTC
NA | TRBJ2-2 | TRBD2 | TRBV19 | CASSSRGASGTRTGELFF | TGTGCCAGTAGTTCTCGGGGGGCTAGCGGGACCCGCACCGGGGAGCTGTTTTTT
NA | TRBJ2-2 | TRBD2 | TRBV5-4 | CASSWSGLGAGELFF | TGTGCCAGCAGCTGGTCGGGACTAGGAGCCGGGGAGCTGTTTTTT
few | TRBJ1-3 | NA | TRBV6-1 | CASSAQEGSGNTIYF | TGTGCCAGCAGTGCCCAGGAAGGCTCTGGAAACACCATATATTTT
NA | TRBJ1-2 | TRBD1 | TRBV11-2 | CASSLIGTGFMHGYTF | TGTGCCAGCAGCCTAATAGGGACAGGGTTTATGCATGGCTACACCTTC
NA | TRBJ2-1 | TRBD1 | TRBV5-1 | CASSPLTGGASNEQFF | TGCGCCAGCAGCCCACTAACAGGGGGCGCTTCCAATGAGCAGTTCTTC